A single sample is the source of the 32 T cell receptor beta chains below, sequenced in a study of blood T cell repertoires in COVID-19. Profiling relied on immunoSEQ multiplex PCR, and the TCRdb table lists in-frame clones only, not all of them. The data show 440,000 or so clones, about 88% seen once. Source material: peripheral blood. The receptor set was obtained from a woman aged 40 to 50 with COVID-19, enrolled during active disease.

This clone appeared once. This rearrangement joins TRBV20-1 to TRBJ2-5, with unresolved D. The CDR3 is 11 residues long. Germline V gene lookup returns CDR1 DFQATT and CDR2 SNEGSKA (reference sequence). Trimming pared 3 bases from V and 5 bases from J, leaving 7 bases between. The CDR3 DNA sequence: TGCAGTGCTAGTAACGGGGAGACCCAGTACTTC. This encodes CSASNGETQYF.

J is TRBJ1-2 and V is TRBV5-1; TRBD1 agrees at 7 bases. V lost 5 bases and J lost 0; bases outside the gene matches: 4. This CDR3 spans 14 amino acids. CDR1 is SGHRS, CDR2 YFSETQ, per germline. The CDR3 sequence: CASRRDSSNYGYTF. The CDR3 DNA reads as TGCGCCAGCAGACGGGACAGCTCTAACTATGGCTACACCTTC.

This sequence joins TRBV27 and TRBJ1-4, with 7 nucleotides matching TRBD1. V dropped 5 bases and J dropped 6; count of bases not matched to a gene: 12. Germline V CDR1 and CDR2: MNHEY, SMNVEV (reference sequence). There are 16 residues in the CDR3. The CDR3 region is CASSPENSGGDEKLFF. The DNA for the CDR3 is TGTGCCAGCAGTCCGGAGAATTCAGGGGGTGATGAAAAACTGTTTTTT.

Concerning this clone: At one of its ends the junction is not consistent with the germline gene, which may arise from a read error. This rearrangement joins TRBV19 to TRBJ1-1; 7 bases agree with TRBD1. CDR1 is LNHDA and CDR2 is SQIVND in the germline V gene (reference sequence). The CDR3 extends over 14 amino acids. The DNA of the CDR3 is TGTGCCAGTAGTTTAGACAGGGCGGCCACTGAAGCTTTCTTT. Its protein is CASSLDRAATEAFF.

This chain uses TRBV7-9 with TRBJ1-2; weak D call: TRBD1 (6 bases). Germline CDR1 SEHNR, CDR2 FQNEAQ (reference sequence). V shed 5 bases and J shed 6 bases, with 19 bases lying between them. This CDR3 has 15 residues. The CDR3 nucleotides are TGTGCCAGCAGCGGAAGTGGGACAAGGAGCGATGGCTACACCTTC. This gives the protein CASSGSGTRSDGYTF.

The chain carries TRBV9 and TRBJ2-1; D ambiguous. V was cut by 3 bases and J by 4 bases, with 14 bases left in between. The germline V gene has CDR1 SGDLS and CDR2 YYNGEE. The CDR3 has 15 residues. The CDR3 nucleotides read TGTGCCAGCAGCGCCGGTTTAACGTGGTACAATGAGCAGTTCTTC. Protein sequence: CASSAGLTWYNEQFF.

The chain combines TRBV2 with TRBJ2-3; 13 bases map to TRBD2. CDR1 and CDR2 from the germline V gene are SNHLY and FYNNEI. V shed 5 bases, J shed 7 bases, and the junction held 6 bases outside the gene matches. This CDR3 comprises 15 residues. The CDR3 DNA is TGTGCCAGCAGTACCGGGACTAGCGGGACAAATACGCAGTATTTT. Translation gives CASSTGTSGTNTQYF. Full variable domain (rest looked up from reference TRBV2 and TRBJ2-3): EPEVTQTPSHQVTQMGQEVILRCVPISNHLYFYWYRQILGQKVEFLVSFYNNEISEKSEIFDDQFSVERPDGSNFTLKIRSTKLEDSAMYFCASSTGTSGTNTQYFGPGTRLTVL.

The rearrangement uses TRBV3-1 (or the pseudogene TRBV3-2) and TRBJ1-2; 11 positions agree with TRBD1. V lost 2 bases, J lost 4 bases, and 9 bases stayed unmatched. CDR1 and CDR2 (germline): LGHDT, YNNKEL (reference sequence). The CDR3 runs 17 residues. The DNA of the CDR3 is TGTGCCAGCAGCCAAAACCGACCCGGGACAGGGGGCTATGGCTACACCTTC. Its translation is CASSQNRPGTGGYGYTF.

The V gene is TRBV4-1, the J gene TRBJ1-1; 9 nucleotides agree with TRBD1. Trimming took 4 bases from V and 3 from J; bases not matched to a gene: 3. The CDR3 is 14 amino acids. Per germline, CDR1 MGHRA and CDR2 YSYEKL. CDR3 nucleotide sequence: TGCGCCAGCAGCCTAAGACAGGGGGACACTGAAGCTTTCTTT. Its translation is CASSLRQGDTEAFF.

The chain is built from TRBV7-9 and TRBJ1-2; no clear D. The CDR3 is 11 amino acids. The germline V and J ends were trimmed by 5 bases and 10 bases, with 11 bases remaining between them. The V gene's germline CDR1 is SEHNR and CDR2 FQNEAQ (reference sequence). The CDR3 spells CASSGEVHYTF. Here the CDR3 DNA reads TGTGCCAGCAGCGGAGAGGTGCACTACACCTTC. The whole variable domain, remainder taken from reference TRBV7-9 and TRBJ1-2, is DTGVSQNPRHKITKRGQNVTFRCDPISEHNRLYWYRQTLGQGPEFLTYFQNEAQLEKSRLLSDRFSAERPKGSFSTLEIQRTEQGDSAMYLCASSGEVHYTFGSGTRLTVV.

This clone was counted only a few times. This chain connects TRBV5-1 to TRBJ1-1; a weak D match, TRBD1 (6 bases). The germline V gene encodes CDR1 SGHRS and CDR2 YFSETQ. Trimming pared 0 bases from V and 3 bases from J, leaving 15 bases between. The CDR3 contains 16 residues. The CDR3 DNA is TGCGCCAGCAGCTTGGGCAGGGGACATATCGACACTGAAGCTTTCTTT. This encodes CASSLGRGHIDTEAFF.

The chain is built from TRBV7-8 and TRBJ2-6; 7 bases are shared with TRBD2. Germline V lookup: CDR1 SGHVS, CDR2 FQNEAQ. Trimming at V came to 5 bases and at J to 14 bases, leaving 15 bases not matched to a gene. This CDR3 spans 15 amino acids. CDR3 residues: CASSPLGGPLMFLTF. CDR3 sequence (DNA): TGTGCCAGCAGCCCGTTGGGAGGGCCCCTTATGTTCCTGACTTTC. Looking up the rest from reference TRBV7-8 and TRBJ2-6 gives the full variable domain: GAGVSQSPRYKVAKRGQDVALRCDPISGHVSLFWYQQALGQGPEFLTYFQNEAQLDKSGLPSDRFFAERPEGSVSTLKIQRTQQEDSAVYLCASSPLGGPLMFLTFGAGSRLTVL.

The gene calls are TRBV18 and TRBJ2-1; D may be TRBD2 (5 bases). Trimming left V 8 bases short and J 0 bases short, with 17 bases between. This CDR3 is 16 amino acids long. Per germline, CDR1 KGHSH and CDR2 LQKENI. Here the CDR3 reads CASALDSFFSYNEQFF. In DNA, the CDR3 is TGTGCCAGCGCTTTGGACTCCTTCTTCTCCTACAATGAGCAGTTCTTC.

In the case of this clone: In the same sample, other DNA sequences code for this CDR3. The rearrangement uses TRBV19 and TRBJ1-1, with a tentative D call TRBD1 (5 bases). The CDR3 spans 13 residues. Trimming took 3 bases from V and 1 from J, leaving 6 bases between them. Germline CDR1 and CDR2: LNHDA and SQIVND (reference sequence). For the CDR3, the DNA is TGTGCCAGTAGTATCGGACAGAACACTGAAGCTTTCTTT. Its translation: CASSIGQNTEAFF.

CDR3 coding DNA: TGTGCCAGCAGTCGCGGGAGAGTGGAGACCCAGTACTTC. Protein sequence: CASSRGRVETQYF. The rearrangement joins TRBV27 to TRBJ2-5; 7 bases line up with TRBD2. J lost 5 bases, V lost 5 bases, and 5 bases had no gene match. CDR1 MNHEY and CDR2 SMNVEV come from the germline V gene (reference sequence). The CDR3 is made up of 13 amino acids.

This chain links TRBV30 with TRBJ1-4; D not certain. Germline-derived CDR1 and CDR2 are GTSNPN and SVGIG (reference sequence). Trimming removed 3 bases from V and 8 bases from J, with 19 bases in between. The CDR3 sequence is 15 residues long. CDR3 DNA sequence: TGTGCCTGGAGGGCCGAGGATTTGATTAGGGAAAAACTGTTTTTT. Its translation: CAWRAEDLIREKLFF. The full variable domain, its missing parts supplied by reference TRBV30 and TRBJ1-4, is SQTIHQWPATLVQPVGSPLSLECTVEGTSNPNLYWYRQAAGRGLQLLFYSVGIGQISSEVPQNLSASRPQDRQFILSSKKLLLSDSGFYLCAWRAEDLIREKLFFGSGTQLSVL.

The V and J genes are TRBV30 and TRBJ2-3; 10 bases agree with TRBD2. V lost 0 bases to trimming and J lost 6 bases; unmatched junction nucleotides: 6. The germline V gene has CDR1 GTSNPN and CDR2 SVGIG (reference sequence). This CDR3 contains 15 residues. CDR3 coding DNA: TGTGCCTGGAGTGTACTAGCGGGGCCCTCGGATACGCAGTATTTT. Translation: CAWSVLAGPSDTQYF.

This clone was observed a single time. The chain couples TRBV27 to TRBJ1-6; D remains ambiguous. The CDR3 has 16 amino acids. The germline gives CDR1 MNHEY, CDR2 SMNVEV (reference sequence). V gave up 1 base and J gave up 4 bases, with 11 bases separating them. The CDR3 loop reads CASSLFREPYNSPLHF. The CDR3 nucleotides are TGTGCCAGCAGTTTATTCCGAGAACCTTATAATTCACCCCTCCACTTT.

The V call is TRBV7-2, the J call TRBJ2-2, with TRBD1 as a possible D gene (5 bases). The CDR3 is made up of 14 amino acids. Between the trimmed V and J ends, which lost 3 bases and 11 bases, there was a span of 16 bases. Germline assignment: CDR1 SGHTA and CDR2 FQGNSA. The CDR3, as DNA: TGTGCCAGCAGCTTGGTCGGGTGGGGCGTTGAGCTGTTTTTT. Translated: CASSLVGWGVELFF.

The chain combines TRBV5-8 with TRBJ1-1, with D hard to call. This CDR3 has 13 residues. Germline CDR1 reads SGHTS; CDR2 reads YDEGEE. With 2 bases removed from V and 3 bases from J, the gap between germline ends came to 8 bases. Here the CDR3 DNA reads TGTGCCAGCAGCTTTCTTTTATACACTGAAGCTTTCTTT. Translated, it gives CASSFLLYTEAFF.

The chain uses TRBV28 and TRBJ2-7; 9 nucleotides align to TRBD2. The germline gives CDR1 MDHEN, CDR2 SYDVKM. The CDR3 covers 16 residues. J was trimmed by 4 bases and V by 4 bases; bases with no gene match: 11. CDR3 region: CASSSWGGGGGYEQYF. The CDR3 coding sequence is TGTGCCAGCAGTTCCTGGGGCGGCGGGGGGGGGTACGAGCAGTACTTC.

This chain joins TRBV12-3 or TRBV12-4 and TRBJ1-1; TRBD1 is a possible D gene (6 bases). The CDR3 extends over 13 amino acids. V was trimmed by 4 bases and J by 2 bases, leaving 8 bases between them. CDR3 DNA: TGTGCCAGCAGTTCGACAGGAAACACTGAAGCTTTCTTT. It is translated as CASSSTGNTEAFF.

Written as DNA, the CDR3 is TGTGCCAGCAGCCTTTCGAATTCACCCCTCCACTTT. Its translation is CASSLSNSPLHF. The V call is TRBV12-3 or TRBV12-4, the J call TRBJ1-6; D remains unclear. The CDR3 has 12 residues. Trimming removed 6 bases at V and 7 bases at J, with 7 bases between.

This chain joins TRBV6-4 and TRBJ1-2; possible D gene TRBD1, 6 bases. The germline gives CDR1 MRHNA, CDR2 SNTAGT. This CDR3 spans 18 amino acids. V shed 4 bases and J shed 1 base, with 22 bases lying between them. CDR3 residues: CASSGGYGTPRDNYGYTF. In DNA, the CDR3 is TGTGCCAGCAGTGGGGGGTATGGGACACCCCGCGATAACTATGGCTACACCTTC.

This chain links TRBV5-6 with TRBJ1-5; 7 bases are a match to TRBD1. Germline loops: CDR1 SGHDT, CDR2 YYEEEE. Trimming at V came to 1 base and at J to 5 bases, leaving 6 bases not matched to a gene. The CDR3 contains 15 residues. The CDR3 DNA follows: TGTGCCAGCAGCTTGTTGGGACAGTGGGATCAGCCCCAGCATTTT. Translated: CASSLLGQWDQPQHF.

The chain recombines TRBV5-6 with TRBJ1-3; unclear D gene. From germline, CDR1 is SGHDT and CDR2 YYEEEE. CDR3 size: 15 residues. Trimming pared 4 bases from V and 0 bases from J, leaving 11 bases between. The CDR3 nucleotides read TGTGCCAGCAGCGTCACAGTCCTCTCTGGAAACACCATATATTTT. Translated, it gives CASSVTVLSGNTIYF.

This clone has a handful of counts. This chain connects TRBV28 to TRBJ2-1, with D perhaps matching TRBD2 (5 bases). CDR1 is MDHEN, CDR2 SYDVKM, per germline. Trimming removed 5 bases at V and 0 bases at J, with 17 bases between. This CDR3 has 17 amino acids. The CDR3 reads CASSLRTGIFSYNEQFF. CDR3 bases: TGTGCCAGCAGTCTCCGGACGGGGATTTTCTCCTACAATGAGCAGTTCTTC.

The rearrangement links TRBV2 to TRBJ1-5, with TRBD1 as a possible D gene (5 bases). The CDR3 is made up of 14 amino acids. Looked up from germline, CDR1 is SNHLY and CDR2 is FYNNEI. V was cut by 7 bases and J by 2 bases, with 12 bases left in between. The CDR3 nucleotides are TGTGCCAGCACCGAGCAGGGTCGCAATCAGCCCCAGCATTTT. Translated, it gives CASTEQGRNQPQHF.

This chain links TRBV11-2 with TRBJ2-1, with 10 bases fitting TRBD2. Looked up from germline, CDR1 is SGHAT and CDR2 is FQNNGV. The CDR3 contains 17 residues. The V segment lost 5 bases and the J segment 6 bases; nucleotides outside the gene matches: 13. The CDR3 bases are TGTGCCAGCAGCCAACTCATAGCGGGAGGCCGGATCAATGAGCAGTTCTTC. Its protein product is CASSQLIAGGRINEQFF.

The V and J genes are TRBV6-5 and TRBJ1-2, with TRBD1 matching over 7 bases. The V gene end was trimmed by 0 bases and the J gene end by 8 bases; junction bases not matched to a gene: 12. The CDR3 extends over 16 amino acids. The germline gives CDR1 MNHEY, CDR2 SVGAGI. The CDR3 is CASSYSRDSQSGGYTF. CDR3 bases: TGTGCCAGCAGTTACTCGCGGGACAGCCAGTCGGGGGGCTACACCTTC.

The chain carries TRBV2 and TRBJ1-4; TRBD1 aligns across 11 bases. V gave up 6 bases and J gave up 8 bases; unmatched junction bases: 5. The CDR3 runs to 14 residues. Germline V gene lookup returns CDR1 SNHLY and CDR2 FYNNEI. The CDR3 here is CASRADRGQEKLFF. The CDR3 DNA is TGTGCCAGCAGGGCGGACAGGGGGCAAGAAAAACTGTTTTTT.

The chain has TRBV28 and TRBJ1-5; D is possibly TRBD1 (5 bases). Germline CDR1 is MDHEN and CDR2 is SYDVKM. Trimming cost V 4 bases and J 2 bases, with 12 bases left between them. This CDR3 contains 15 residues. CDR3 protein: CASSSRQGGNQPQHF. The CDR3 coding sequence is TGTGCCAGCAGTTCGCGACAAGGGGGCAATCAGCCCCAGCATTTT.